The 27 T cell receptor beta chains in this list originate from one sample, sequenced in a study of cytomegalovirus exposure and HLA in healthy donors. PCR used 60 Vbeta primers and 13 Jbeta primers. The data were produced by immunoSEQ multiplex PCR, yet TCRdb's version contains in-frame clones alone and is incomplete. Of approximately 100,000 clones in the sample, roughly 85% were seen once. The sequencing input was PBMCs. The source is a man aged 35 to 55 in good health and CMV-seropositive.

The V gene is TRBV11-2, the J gene TRBJ2-7; the D is unclear. CDR3 length equals 15 residues. Germline V gene data show CDR1 as SGHAT and CDR2 as FQNNGV. V dropped 1 base and J dropped 6 bases, with 16 bases sitting between them. This CDR3 reads CASSLGATKFAEQYF. CDR3 DNA: TGTGCCAGCAGCTTAGGCGCGACAAAATTCGCCGAGCAGTACTTC.

The chain carries TRBV5-1 and TRBJ2-5, with D possibly TRBD1 on 5 matching bases. Looked up from germline, CDR1 is SGHRS and CDR2 is YFSETQ. The CDR3 loop spans 14 amino acids. V shed 2 bases and J shed 1 base, with 9 bases lying between them. The CDR3 nucleotides are TGCGCCAGCAGCTTCGACAGCTTCCAAGAGACCCAGTACTTC. Its protein is CASSFDSFQETQYF.

The V gene is TRBV6-5, the J gene TRBJ2-1; perhaps TRBD2 as D (7 bases). The CDR3 is 16 residues long. With 3 bases removed from V and 4 bases from J, the gap between germline ends came to 16 bases. The germline gives CDR1 MNHEY, CDR2 SVGAGI. The CDR3 spells CASSYLRGARYNEQFF. The CDR3 coding sequence is TGTGCCAGCAGTTATTTACGGGGGGCTAGGTACAATGAGCAGTTCTTC.

The rearrangement uses TRBV5-4 and TRBJ2-3; 9 bases line up with TRBD1. The germline V gene has CDR1 SGHNT and CDR2 YYREEE (reference sequence). The CDR3 extends over 16 amino acids. The V gene end was trimmed by 4 bases and the J gene end by 0 bases; junction bases not matched to a gene: 6. The DNA of the CDR3 is TGTGCCAGCAGCACCAGGACAGGGGCGAGCACAGATACGCAGTATTTT. It codes for CASSTRTGASTDTQYF. Based on the CDR3 plus reference TRBV5-4 and TRBJ2-3, the full variable domain is ETGVTQSPTHLIKTRGQQVTLRCSSQSGHNTVSWYQQALGQGPQFIFQYYREEENGRGNFPPRFSGLQFPNYSSELNVNALELDDSALYLCASSTRTGASTDTQYFGPGTRLTVL.

The V and J genes are TRBV6-5 and TRBJ2-7; 9 positions agree with TRBD2. The CDR3 is 15 residues long. Germline loops: CDR1 MNHEY, CDR2 SVGAGI. The junction had 9 bases not matched to a gene; V was cut back by 5 bases and J by 4 bases. The CDR3 nucleotides are TGTGCCAGCAGTGCCCGACTAGCGGAGAGATACGAGCAGTACTTC. This sequence encodes CASSARLAERYEQYF.

This clone has only one observation. The chain carries TRBV10-3 and TRBJ2-3, with TRBD2 identical over 8 bases. The CDR3 is made up of 12 amino acids. Trimming cost V 3 bases and J 11 bases; bases outside gene matches: 4. The V gene's germline CDR1 is ENHRY and CDR2 SYGVKD. The CDR3 nucleotides are TGTGCCATCAGTGAACAGCGGGAGTGGCAGTATTTT. Protein sequence: CAISEQREWQYF.

The chain carries TRBV9 and TRBJ2-1; 7 positions match TRBD2. The CDR3 is 16 residues long. Germline trimming cut 4 bases from V and 0 bases from J; bases unmatched to any gene: 7. The germline CDR1 and CDR2 sequences are SGDLS and YYNGEE. CDR3 in amino acids: CASSPGTTNSYNEQFF. In nucleotides, the CDR3 is TGTGCCAGCAGCCCCGGGACTACCAACTCCTACAATGAGCAGTTCTTC.

This chain links TRBV7-9 with TRBJ2-5; tentatively, D is TRBD2 (7 bases). V shed 5 bases and J shed 3 bases, with 22 bases lying between them. This CDR3 is 17 amino acids long. Germline CDR1 SEHNR, CDR2 FQNEAQ (reference sequence). CDR3 region: CASSPSGGLAQKETQYF. The CDR3 DNA reads TGTGCCAGCAGCCCATCGGGGGGCCTCGCCCAAAAAGAGACCCAGTACTTC. The entire variable domain, with the rest obtained from reference TRBV7-9 and TRBJ2-5, is as follows: DTGVSQNPRHKITKRGQNVTFRCDPISEHNRLYWYRQTLGQGPEFLTYFQNEAQLEKSRLLSDRFSAERPKGSFSTLEIQRTEQGDSAMYLCASSPSGGLAQKETQYFGPGTRLLVL.

The genes are TRBV11-1 and TRBJ1-2; D is unresolved. Germline V CDR1 and CDR2: SGHAT, FQDESV (reference sequence). The CDR3 totals 16 residues. Trimming left V 5 bases short and J 8 bases short, with 24 bases between. This CDR3 is CASSPIPGPASQGYTF. CDR3 DNA sequence: TGTGCCAGCAGCCCTATTCCGGGTCCAGCTAGCCAAGGCTACACCTTC.

The chain links TRBV5-4 to TRBJ2-3; 8 nucleotides line up with TRBD2. Trimming removed 3 bases from V and 2 bases from J; junction bases left unmatched: 5. The CDR3 has 15 amino acids. Germline CDR1 is SGHNT and CDR2 is YYREEE (reference sequence). The CDR3 DNA reads TGTGCCAGCAGCTCCGGGGGGGGCTTCACAGATACGCAGTATTTT. Its protein product is CASSSGGGFTDTQYF.

This clone turned up a few times. The CDR3 coding sequence is TGTGCCAGCAGCTACAGGGACCGTGGCACTGAAGCTTTCTTT. It specifies CASSYRDRGTEAFF. This rearrangement joins TRBV7-6 to TRBJ1-1; maybe TRBD1 (6 bases). Germline CDR1 reads SGHVS; CDR2 reads FNYEAQ. V lost 4 bases and J lost 4, with 13 bases in between. The length of the CDR3 is 14 residues. The variable domain in full, completed from reference TRBV7-6 and TRBJ1-1, reads GAGVSQSPRYKVTKRGQDVALRCDPISGHVSLYWYRQALGQGPEFLTYFNYEAQQDKSGLPNDRFSAERPEGSISTLTIQRTEQRDSAMYRCASSYRDRGTEAFFGQGTRLTVV.

The table lists this clone with a count of one. This sequence joins TRBV10-2 and TRBJ2-1; 7 nucleotides agree with TRBD2. Germline assignment: CDR1 WSHSY and CDR2 SAAADI. V was clipped by 7 bases and J by 6 bases; unmatched bases: 6. The CDR3 runs to 13 residues. CDR3 in amino acids: CASTSGHANEQFF. The CDR3 DNA sequence: TGCGCCAGCACTAGCGGCCACGCCAATGAGCAGTTCTTC.

The rearrangement links TRBV28 to TRBJ1-4; 11 bases map to TRBD1. This CDR3 comprises 15 residues. The V gene's germline CDR1 is MDHEN and CDR2 SYDVKM. V was pared by 5 bases and J by 10 bases, with 9 bases of the junction left unmatched. CDR3 DNA sequence: TGTGCCAGCAGTCCCTCGCCGGGACAGGGGGGAAAACTGTTTTTT. The encoded protein is CASSPSPGQGGKLFF.

The chain joins TRBV5-4 to TRBJ2-1, with D possibly TRBD1 on 6 matching bases. CDR1 and CDR2 (germline): SGHNT, YYREEE (reference sequence). The CDR3 is 14 amino acids. Deletions cut 0 bases from V and 9 bases from J, with 13 bases between. The CDR3 protein is CASSLVQGASEQFF. CDR3 in DNA: TGTGCCAGCAGCTTGGTACAGGGCGCGAGTGAGCAGTTCTTC.

The CDR3 DNA follows: TGTGCCAGTAGTATAGTTCGCCCTAGCGGGGCTAGCACAGATACGCAGTATTTT. Translation gives CASSIVRPSGASTDTQYF. V and J are TRBV19 and TRBJ2-3; 9 nucleotides align to TRBD2. The V gene's germline CDR1 is LNHDA and CDR2 SQIVND (reference sequence). The CDR3 extends over 18 amino acids. V shed 1 base, J shed 0 bases, and the junction held 8 bases outside the gene matches.

This clone was observed a single time. The chain has TRBV19 and TRBJ1-1; 9 bases line up with TRBD1. The V and J ends lost 6 bases and 6 bases, in that order; junction bases with no gene match: 8. CDR3 length: 14 amino acids. The germline gives CDR1 LNHDA, CDR2 SQIVND (reference sequence). As DNA, the CDR3 is TGTGCCAGTAGGGGGACAGGGACTCTGGCTGAAGCTTTCTTT. Protein sequence: CASRGTGTLAEAFF.

The rearrangement uses TRBV7-2 and TRBJ2-1; D gene ambiguous. The V end was cut by 3 bases, the J end by 6 bases, with 9 bases between. CDR3 length: 13 amino acids. Per germline, CDR1 SGHTA and CDR2 FQGNSA. The CDR3 sequence is CASSLARGNEQFF. CDR3 bases: TGTGCCAGCAGCTTGGCTCGAGGCAATGAGCAGTTCTTC.

V is TRBV9 and J is TRBJ1-2; D remains ambiguous. V lost 3 bases and J 4 bases, leaving 13 bases between the germline ends. The CDR3 totals 14 residues. Germline lookup yields CDR1 SGDLS and CDR2 YYNGEE. CDR3 DNA sequence: TGTGCCAGCAGCGCAGGAGGGAGGGCCTATGGCTACACCTTC. Its protein product is CASSAGGRAYGYTF.

V and J are TRBV7-2 and TRBJ1-1, with D hard to call. Trimming took off 1 base at V and 0 bases at J, with 9 bases between the two ends. CDR3 length: 15 amino acids. The V gene's germline CDR1 is SGHTA and CDR2 FQGNSA. CDR3 DNA: TGTGCCAGCAGCTTAGATCAGATTATGAACACTGAAGCTTTCTTT. Amino acid sequence: CASSLDQIMNTEAFF.

The V gene is TRBV28, the J gene TRBJ2-5; 10 positions agree with TRBD1. Germline V gene sequence: CDR1 MDHEN, CDR2 SYDVKM. V shed 2 bases and J 7 bases; nucleotides not matched to a gene: 10. This CDR3 region has 16 residues. DNA of the CDR3: TGTGCCAGCAGTTTACTCCCGGGACAGGGGATTGTGACCCAGTACTTC. Translated, it gives CASSLLPGQGIVTQYF. The complete variable domain, with remaining parts taken from reference TRBV28 and TRBJ2-5, reads DVKVTQSSRYLVKRTGEKVFLECVQDMDHENMFWYRQDPGLGLRLIYFSYDVKMKEKGDIPEGYSVSREKKERFSLILESASTNQTSMYLCASSLLPGQGIVTQYFGPGTRLLVL.

About this clone: One junction end does not reproduce the germline sequence, and a read error may be involved. The chain employs TRBV28 and TRBJ2-4; D not resolved. The CDR3 extends over 12 amino acids. Germline CDR1 is MDHEN and CDR2 is SYDVKM. As DNA, the CDR3 is TGTGCCAGCAGTACACCACTCGGATATGGGCACTTC. Translated: CASSTPLGYGHF.

Note on this clone: The sample holds other DNA sequences that translate to the same CDR3. This sequence joins TRBV18 and TRBJ1-5; 8 positions agree with TRBD1. Germline V gene sequence: CDR1 KGHSH, CDR2 LQKENI. After removal of 6 bases from V and 7 bases from J, the junction contained 11 bases not matched to a gene. The CDR3 extends over 15 amino acids. CDR3 sequence: CASSTVQGVEQPQHF. The CDR3, as DNA: TGTGCCAGCTCGACAGTACAGGGGGTGGAACAGCCCCAGCATTTT.

This chain joins TRBV11-3 and TRBJ1-1; D is possibly TRBD1 (5 bases). V dropped 5 bases and J dropped 5 bases, with 15 bases sitting between them. The CDR3 consists of 14 residues. The germline V gene has CDR1 SGHNT and CDR2 YENEEA. The DNA of the CDR3 is TGTGCCAGCAGCCTGGGACGGGGGAGAACTGAAGCTTTCTTT. Its translation is CASSLGRGRTEAFF.

This clone was counted once. This chain uses TRBV28 with TRBJ2-7; TRBD2 aligns across 8 bases. V lost 3 bases, J lost 0 bases, and 4 bases stayed unmatched. The CDR3 is 15 residues long. Germline loops: CDR1 MDHEN, CDR2 SYDVKM. CDR3 coding DNA: TGTGCCAGCAGTTTTGGGAGCGGGAGCTCCTACGAGCAGTACTTC. It translates to CASSFGSGSSYEQYF.

The chain joins TRBV18 to TRBJ2-3; TRBD2 aligns across 8 bases. V gave up 3 bases and J gave up 5 bases; unmatched junction bases: 10. Germline-derived CDR1 and CDR2 are KGHSH and LQKENI. The CDR3 is made up of 16 amino acids. The CDR3 coding sequence is TGTGCCAGCTCACCTCCGAAGGCGGGGGGAGGAGATACGCAGTATTTT. Its protein product is CASSPPKAGGGDTQYF.

The chain uses TRBV15 and TRBJ2-7; 8 positions match TRBD2. CDR1 and CDR2 (germline): LNHNV, YYDKDF (reference sequence). Losses at the gene ends were 0 bases for V and 2 bases for J; bases not matched to a gene: 9. The CDR3 totals 17 residues. CDR3 sequence (DNA): TGTGCCACCAGCAGAGAAGGGGCTAGCGGGCCCGCCTACGAGCAGTACTTC. It yields the protein CATSREGASGPAYEQYF.

The V gene is TRBV5-1, the J gene TRBJ1-5; the D is unclear. Per germline, CDR1 SGHRS and CDR2 YFSETQ. The CDR3 totals 14 residues. Between the trimmed V and J ends, which lost 4 bases and 5 bases, there was a span of 13 bases. Written as DNA, the CDR3 is TGCGCCAGCAGCCTGAATATGGGAGATCAGCCCCAGCATTTT. It encodes CASSLNMGDQPQHF. The full variable domain, rest sourced from reference TRBV5-1 and TRBJ1-5, is KAGVTQTPRYLIKTRGQQVTLSCSPISGHRSVSWYQQTPGQGLQFLFEYFSETQRNKGNFPGRFSGRQFSNSRSEMNVSTLELGDSALYLCASSLNMGDQPQHFGDGTRLSIL.